This T cell receptor (beta chain) was profiled in a study of T-cell reconstitution after alpha-beta-depleted transplantation in children. The table lists this clonotype with many counts. Its antigen is as yet unknown. Researchers prepared the TCRbeta library using unique molecular identifiers, the study reports. TCRdb ran MiXCR on the PCR reads and lists one entry per CDR3 protein. The sample carries approximately 300,000 distinct CDR3 sequences, about 7.3% recorded once. The CDR3 has 15 amino acids. With 6 bases removed from V and 3 bases from J, the gap between germline ends came to 17 bases. Overall study results and limits: Diversity and T-cell counts at one year after transplant derived mostly from new T cells. Expanded clones from the graft, numbering several hundred, reportedly supplied alpha-beta T cells about two months after transplant. Day-60 TCRbeta diversity that was high in some patients was derived from surviving recipient T cells and thymic progenitors.

The source is a female patient aged 2 to 10 who had a stem cell transplant for Fanconi anemia, so the T cells may come from the graft donor. This specimen was peripheral blood, taken 360 days after TCRalphabeta/CD19-depleted stem cell transplant. J is TRBJ2-5 and V is TRBV12-3 or TRBV12-4; D may be TRBD1 or TRBD2 (6 bases each). As DNA, the CDR3 is TGTGCCAGCAGCTTGCTGAGGGGGGCAGAAGAGACCCAGTACTTC. It codes for CASSLLRGAEETQYF.